These 13 T cell receptor beta chains were sequenced from one sample in a study of cytomegalovirus exposure and HLA in healthy donors. With 60 Vbeta and 13 Jbeta primers, the PCR was carried out. Sequenced by immunoSEQ multiplex PCR; TCRdb stores in-frame clones only, minus some. The sample has around 190,000 clones, roughly 83% seen once; the top ten hold 1.5% to 2%. Sequencing input: PBMCs. These receptors were collected from a woman aged 45 to 65 in good health and CMV-seronegative.

The V gene is TRBV9, the J gene TRBJ1-6; D perhaps matches TRBD1 (5 bases). Looked up from germline, CDR1 is SGDLS and CDR2 is YYNGEE. Trimming stripped 3 bases from V and 7 bases from J, with 11 bases between. The CDR3 is made up of 14 amino acids. The CDR3 DNA reads TGTGCCAGCAGCGCGGAGGGGTACAATTCACCCCTCCACTTT. It codes for CASSAEGYNSPLHF.

In this sample, this clone turned up once. The V and J genes are TRBV7-2 and TRBJ1-2; 9 bases agree with TRBD1. After removal of 5 bases from V and 5 bases from J, the junction contained 0 bases not matched to a gene. CDR3 length: 12 amino acids. Germline CDR1 reads SGHTA; CDR2 reads FQGNSA. CDR3 nucleotide sequence: TGTGCCAGCAGCGGACAGGGGTATGGCTACACCTTC. Translation gives CASSGQGYGYTF.

The rearrangement joins TRBV18 to TRBJ2-5; TRBD2 might be the D (6 bases). V lost 4 bases to trimming and J lost 4 bases, with 13 bases between them. The CDR3 contains 14 residues. Germline CDR1 and CDR2: KGHSH and LQKENI. The CDR3 region is CASSRSGDRETQYF. CDR3 in DNA: TGTGCCAGCTCACGTTCGGGGGATAGAGAGACCCAGTACTTC.

The chain links TRBV19 to TRBJ1-2, with 9 positions matching TRBD1. The ends lost 5 bases at V and 5 bases at J; junction bases unmatched: 12. The germline gives CDR1 LNHDA, CDR2 SQIVND (reference sequence). The CDR3 spans 16 residues. CDR3 DNA: TGTGCCAGTAGTTCAAGGACAGGGGAGTCCGTTTATGGCTACACCTTC. Its protein product is CASSSRTGESVYGYTF.

The gene calls are TRBV4-3 and TRBJ2-3; 8 bases line up with TRBD1. V dropped 0 bases and J dropped 1; count of bases not matched to a gene: 0. The CDR3 covers 15 residues. The germline CDR1 and CDR2 sequences are LGHNA and YSLEER. CDR3 sequence: CASSQEGQGTDTQYF. CDR3 coding DNA: TGCGCCAGCAGCCAAGAGGGACAGGGCACAGATACGCAGTATTTT.

The chain uses TRBV7-3 and TRBJ2-2; 10 nucleotides agree with TRBD1. Germline V gives CDR1 SGHTA, CDR2 FQGTGA. With 5 bases clipped from V and 3 bases from J, the junction kept 3 bases outside the gene matches. This CDR3 has 15 amino acids. CDR3 coding DNA: TGTGCCAGCAGCCAGACAGGGGGCGACACCGGGGAGCTGTTTTTT. Protein sequence: CASSQTGGDTGELFF.

This chain joins TRBV5-4 and TRBJ2-5, with 10 positions matching TRBD2. The CDR3 runs to 13 residues. Germline assignment: CDR1 SGHNT and CDR2 YYREEE (reference sequence). The V and J ends lost 5 bases and 7 bases, in that order; junction bases with no gene match: 5. CDR3 loop: CASRAAGGGTQYF. The CDR3 DNA is TGTGCCAGCAGGGCAGCGGGAGGGGGGACCCAGTACTTC.

The chain employs TRBV28 and TRBJ1-2, with D uncertain. Germline loops: CDR1 MDHEN, CDR2 SYDVKM. CDR3 length: 13 residues. The ends were cut back, 3 bases at V and 11 bases at J, with 16 bases in the middle. The CDR3 coding sequence is TGTGCCAGCAGTTTGCTGTTGGGCAGCCTTTACACCTTC. It is translated as CASSLLLGSLYTF.

The V gene is TRBV15, the J gene TRBJ2-3, with D perhaps matching TRBD2 (7 bases). The CDR3 totals 15 residues. V gave up 6 bases and J gave up 5 bases, with 18 bases separating them. CDR1 LNHNV and CDR2 YYDKDF come from the germline V gene (reference sequence). The DNA of the CDR3 is TGTGCCACCAGTAGACGGGGGGCCCGGGGAGATACGCAGTATTTT. Its translation: CATSRRGARGDTQYF.

The chain is built from TRBV29-1 and TRBJ2-7; 9 bases are a match to TRBD1. CDR1 SQVTM and CDR2 ANQGSEA come from the germline V gene. The J segment lost 4 bases and the V segment lost 6 bases, leaving 10 bases of the junction unmatched. This CDR3 region has 14 residues. The CDR3 DNA follows: TGCAGCGTCGCACCGGGACAGGGCCTTTACGAGCAGTACTTC. The encoded protein is CSVAPGQGLYEQYF.

This chain connects TRBV7-9 to TRBJ2-6, with a weak D call TRBD1 (6 bases). The CDR3 consists of 18 residues. Trimming stripped 5 bases from V and 0 bases from J, with 17 bases between. The germline V gene has CDR1 SEHNR and CDR2 FQNEAQ (reference sequence). In DNA, the CDR3 is TGTGCCAGCAGCCCGGACAGCGCAAGAATCTCTGGGGCCAACGTCCTGACTTTC. Translation: CASSPDSARISGANVLTF.

This chain links TRBV10-3 with TRBJ2-1, with D possibly being TRBD2 (6 bases). This CDR3 is built from 16 residues. Germline V gene lookup returns CDR1 ENHRY and CDR2 SYGVKD. V lost 3 bases and J lost 5, with 17 bases in between. The CDR3 sequence is CAISDPPGESDNEQFF. Here the CDR3 DNA reads TGTGCCATCAGTGACCCCCCGGGGGAGAGTGACAATGAGCAGTTCTTC.

The chain employs TRBV29-1 and TRBJ2-2; 14 bases are shared with TRBD2. The ends lost 6 bases at V and 4 bases at J; junction bases unmatched: 1. This CDR3 spans 14 amino acids. Germline CDR1 is SQVTM and CDR2 is ANQGSEA. The CDR3 loop is CSVGLAGGTGELFF. DNA for the CDR3: TGCAGCGTCGGACTAGCGGGAGGCACCGGGGAGCTGTTTTTT.